This TCR beta chain came from a study of T-cell memory formation after mild COVID-19. Background on the study: Clustering of TCRs was largely donor specific. Study conclusions and caveats: Cross-reactive memory seemingly joined, as some responding clones were found in pre-infection memory. Mainly CM and EM harbored the contracting CD4+ clones; mainly EMRA harbored the CD8+ ones. Clones shrinking between day 15 and 85 showed a balanced CD4/CD8 split, and those that grew later tilted toward CD4+.

As to this clonotype: The antigen is undetermined. At one end the junction does not follow the germline gene, possibly because of a read error.

TCRdb analysed the 5' RACE reads with MiXCR anew, one entry per CDR3 protein. The repertoire holds roughly 340,000 distinct CDR3 sequences, with about 16% as singletons. The V gene's germline CDR1 is MGHDK and CDR2 SYGVNS. The CDR3 spans 11 residues. Sequenced material: PBMCs or a T cell subset sorted from them (not recorded which). The source of this sequence is a man between 18 and 29 years old who had mild COVID-19 (a few samples of this study predate the infection). Cell type and time point are not known. The chain carries TRBV25-1 and TRBJ2-1, with D unclear. This CDR3 reads CASSDHKEQFF. In DNA, the CDR3 is TGTGCCAGCAGCGATCACAAGGAGCAGTTCTTC.